This record concerns one T cell receptor beta chain sequence. The CDR3 is 15 amino acids. Per the germline V gene, CDR1 is SGHTA and CDR2 is FQGTGA. The J segment lost 2 bases and the V segment lost 9 bases, leaving 11 bases of the junction unmatched. The data stem from a study of blood T cell repertoires in COVID-19. Assay: immunoSEQ multiplex PCR; the TCRdb copy retains only in-frame clones and omits some. The sample includes a few hundred thousand clones, roughly 91% seen only once; the top ten take about 1.1%. The chain uses TRBV7-3 and TRBJ1-2; TRBD1 matches 8 bases. The specimen sequenced was PBMCs or T cells enriched from blood (not recorded which). The sequence was collected from a woman between 18 and 30 years old who had recovered from COVID-19. The CDR3 loop is CASLRTGSKNYGYTF. As DNA, the CDR3 is TGTGCCAGTCTGAGGACAGGGAGTAAGAACTATGGCTACACCTTC.